This TCR beta chain was retrieved from a study of blood T cell repertoires in COVID-19. Background on the study: Nucleic acid was either cDNA or gDNA, and it came from T cells, B-cell-depleted T cells, or PBMCs.

TCRdb's table, derived via immunoSEQ multiplex PCR, lists solely in-frame clones and lacks some. In the table there are fewer than 450,000 clones, around 86% of which are singletons. There are a few counts of this clone. The Seattle patients, enrolled during active infection, were followed longitudinally. This CDR3 has 14 residues. CDR1 is KGHSH, CDR2 LQKENI, per germline. After removal of 4 bases from V and 5 bases from J, the junction contained 7 bases not matched to a gene. The chain employs TRBV18 and TRBJ2-5, with TRBD1 identical over 7 bases. The sequencing input was peripheral blood. This receptor was obtained from a woman aged 50 to 60 with COVID-19, enrolled during active disease. CDR3 sequence (DNA): TGTGCCAGCTCACGCTACAGGGGTTTGGAGACCCAGTACTTC. The encoded protein is CASSRYRGLETQYF.